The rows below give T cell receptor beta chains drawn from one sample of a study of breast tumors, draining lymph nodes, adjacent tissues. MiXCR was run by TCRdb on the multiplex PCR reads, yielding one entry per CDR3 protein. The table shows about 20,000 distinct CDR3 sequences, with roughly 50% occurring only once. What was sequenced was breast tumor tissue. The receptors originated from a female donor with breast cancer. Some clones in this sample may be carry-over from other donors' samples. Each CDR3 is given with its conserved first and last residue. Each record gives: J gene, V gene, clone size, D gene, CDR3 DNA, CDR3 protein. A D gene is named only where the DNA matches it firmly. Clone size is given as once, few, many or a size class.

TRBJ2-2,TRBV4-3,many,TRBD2,TGCGCCAGCAGCCAAGAGCCTAGCGGGAGTATCGGGGAGCTGTTTTTT,CASSQEPSGSIGELFF
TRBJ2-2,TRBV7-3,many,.,TGTGCCAGCAGCTCCCCTCTAACTGGGGAGCTGTTTTTT,CASSSPLTGELFF